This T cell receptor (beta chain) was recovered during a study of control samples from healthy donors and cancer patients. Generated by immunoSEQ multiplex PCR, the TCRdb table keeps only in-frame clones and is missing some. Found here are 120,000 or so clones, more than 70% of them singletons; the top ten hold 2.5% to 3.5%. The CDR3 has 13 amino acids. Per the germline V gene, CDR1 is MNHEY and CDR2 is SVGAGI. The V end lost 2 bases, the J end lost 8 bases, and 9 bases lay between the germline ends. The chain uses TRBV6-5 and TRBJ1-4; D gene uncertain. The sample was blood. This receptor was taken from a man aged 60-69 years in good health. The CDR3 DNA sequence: TGTGCCAGCAGTTACACAGCCTACGAAAAACTGTTTTTT. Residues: CASSYTAYEKLFF.